A selection of T cell receptor beta chains follows, all from one sample in a study of cytomegalovirus exposure and HLA in healthy donors. The method was immunoSEQ multiplex PCR; TCRdb's version includes in-frame clones alone and lacks a portion of them. The sample has around 190,000 clones; roughly 80% are singletons. Sequenced input: PBMCs. All receptors come from a woman aged 25 to 39 in good health and CMV-seronegative. CDR3s include the opening cysteine and the closing phenylalanine or tryptophan.

J	V	CDR3
TRBJ2-5	TRBV27	CASWRIAGGAKYF
TRBJ2-1	TRBV7-8	CASRGGLAGGSSYNEQFF
TRBJ2-7	TRBV7-6	CASTPRPGGISYEQYF
-	TRBV28	CASTIPGAYEQYF
TRBJ1-5	TRBV7-2	CASSSLPGTEIGNQPQHF
TRBJ2-3	TRBV29-1	CSVPPSGNTDTQYF
TRBJ1-1	TRBV5-1	CASSLFRPTYITMNTEAFF
TRBJ2-1	TRBV21-1	CASSKGTSGGYSYNEQFF
TRBJ1-3	TRBV6-6	CASGRGITGNTIYF
TRBJ2-3	TRBV28	CASSENDRGADTQYF
TRBJ2-5	TRBV6-9	CASSWDRARETQYF
TRBJ2-3	TRBV6-5	CASKASQGPDTQYF
TRBJ1-1	TRBV5-1	CASSGQINTEAFF
TRBJ1-1	TRBV6-6	CASKTAEGNTEAFF
TRBJ2-1	TRBV5-1	CASSFPSGSDNEQFF
TRBJ1-2	TRBV19	CASSLSGMDGYTF
TRBJ2-1	TRBV7-6	CASSPIPSAQGAFNEQFF
TRBJ2-5	TRBV7-6	CASSFTQGGGQETQYF
TRBJ1-4	TRBV30	CAWSTSLREKLFF
TRBJ1-3	TRBV9	CASSVDQYLSGNTIYF
TRBJ2-7	TRBV27	CASTGGSSYEQYF
TRBJ2-3	TRBV5-1	CASSLAERQEQVSTDTQYF
TRBJ2-7	TRBV5-6	CASSRPRYEQYF
TRBJ2-5	TRBV6-5	CASRGGRETQYF
TRBJ2-3	TRBV19	CASSPPGLAFTDTQYF
TRBJ1-2	TRBV19	CASRQGAFGYTF
TRBJ2-7	TRBV5-1	CASSLIGQGSSYEQYF
TRBJ1-2	TRBV5-1	CASSLELTDYGYTF
TRBJ2-1	TRBV7-9	CSSSHLLAGAGGEQFF
TRBJ1-1	TRBV9	CASSGNEGARAFF
TRBJ2-5	TRBV2	CASSEREETQYF
TRBJ2-7	TRBV4-1	CASSQGTGGFFEQYF
TRBJ2-3	TRBV10-3	CAISFKTGPTDTQYF
TRBJ1-6	TRBV19	CASSISAAGDSPLHF
TRBJ1-6	TRBV6-1	CANQDRENSPLHF
TRBJ1-2	TRBV2	CASSESTLDRLGYTF
TRBJ2-4	TRBV4-1	CASSPGQGVPKNIQYF
TRBJ2-1	TRBV9	CASSGGGHYNEQFF
TRBJ2-7	TRBV15	CATSPGRGHEQYF
TRBJ2-1	TRBV6-5	CASRGLAGDNEQFF
TRBJ1-4	TRBV9	CASSVGARQREKLFF
TRBJ1-4	TRBV6-5	CASADRPNEKLFF
TRBJ1-2	TRBV29-1	CSVWGQGMYGYPF
TRBJ2-7	TRBV29-1	CSAAGLAGAYEQYF
TRBJ1-1	TRBV5-1	CASSPRDRANTEAFF
TRBJ2-1	TRBV28	CASSKGDSNEQFF
TRBJ2-3	TRBV11-2	CASSLRADRFTDTQYF
TRBJ2-1	TRBV2	CASYPRGFYNEQFF
TRBJ1-4	TRBV5-1	CASSSQGGWSEKLFF
TRBJ2-3	TRBV5-1	CASSLVGGPTDTQYF
TRBJ1-1	TRBV2	CASSPGDENTEAFF
TRBJ1-3	TRBV6-5	CASRQLGPGNTIYF